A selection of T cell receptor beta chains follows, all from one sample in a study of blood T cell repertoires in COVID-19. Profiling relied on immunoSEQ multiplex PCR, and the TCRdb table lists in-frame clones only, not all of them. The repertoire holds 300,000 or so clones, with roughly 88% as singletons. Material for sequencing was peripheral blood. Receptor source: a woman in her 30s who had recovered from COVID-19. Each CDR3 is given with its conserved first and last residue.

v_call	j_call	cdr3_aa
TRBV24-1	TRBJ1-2	CATSRGVGYGYTF
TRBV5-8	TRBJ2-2	CASSTRTAGGELFF
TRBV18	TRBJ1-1	CASSAGGSETEAFF
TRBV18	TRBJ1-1	CASSPSNLNTEAFF
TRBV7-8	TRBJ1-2	CASSPGQGNYGYTF
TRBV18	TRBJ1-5	CASSPRTGGVQPQHF
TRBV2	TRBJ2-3	CASSYTDTQYF
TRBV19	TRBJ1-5	CASSVGELQPQHF
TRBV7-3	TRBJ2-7	CASSFSGASYEQYF
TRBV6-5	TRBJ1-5	CASAKGQGIVQPQHF
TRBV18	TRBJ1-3	CASSASGTGSGNTIYF
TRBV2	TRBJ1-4	CASRSPVNEKLFF
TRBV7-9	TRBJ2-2	CASSPRTGGPTGELFF
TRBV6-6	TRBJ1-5	CASSPAGGNQPQHF
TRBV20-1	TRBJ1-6	CSASSGTDNSPLHF
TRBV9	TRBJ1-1	CASSARGGAAEAFF
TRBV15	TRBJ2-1	CATSRGQDYNEQFF
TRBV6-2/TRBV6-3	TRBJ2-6	CASSDRFGANVLTF
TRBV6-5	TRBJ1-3	CASSLERGNTIYF
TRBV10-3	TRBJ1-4	CAIGGFGMGNEKLFF
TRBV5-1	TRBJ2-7	CASSPGRQGPYEQYF
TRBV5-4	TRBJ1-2	CASSTGTGTAGYTF
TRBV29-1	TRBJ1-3	CSVKLGQPRLSSGNTIYF
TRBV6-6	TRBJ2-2	CASSSGTGNTGELFF
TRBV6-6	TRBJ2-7	CASTPGQGQWEQYF
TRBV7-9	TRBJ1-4	CASSAQGATNEKLFF
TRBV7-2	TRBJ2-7	CASSSKDRGLFYEQYF
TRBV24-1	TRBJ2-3	CATSDPRGREDTQYF
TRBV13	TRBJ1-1	CASSLEGSDRGETFF
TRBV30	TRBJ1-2	CAWSRDRDYGYTF